This TCR beta chain comes out of a study of blood T cell repertoires in COVID-19. In the study overall: From T cells, B-cell-depleted T cells, or PBMCs came the material, which was cDNA or gDNA.

Germline assignment: CDR1 LNHDA and CDR2 SQIVND (reference sequence). V lost 2 bases to trimming and J lost 6 bases, with 13 bases between them. The CDR3 has 14 amino acids. How the authors handled the data: Amplification of reference gene primers was used by the study to estimate nucleated cell counts. Method: immunoSEQ multiplex PCR; TCRdb's copy keeps in-frame clones and lacks some. D and trimming come from the DNA, and the V and J calls and clone size come from that table. The sample consists of some 190,000 clones, roughly 80% of them appearing once. The source of this sequence is a woman aged 50 to 60 with acute or convalescent COVID-19. The rearrangement uses TRBV19 and TRBJ1-2; the D gene is possibly TRBD1 (6 bases). Sample: peripheral blood. CDR3 amino acids: CASSILDRKNGYTF. CDR3 nucleotides: TGTGCCAGTAGTATACTAGACAGGAAGAATGGCTACACCTTC.